This paragraph covers one TCR beta chain sequence. The data were obtained in a study of cytomegalovirus exposure and HLA in healthy donors. V was pared by 5 bases and J by 3 bases, with 11 bases between. The CDR3 runs to 13 residues. CDR1 is SGHAT, CDR2 FQNNGV, per germline. Researchers ran the PCR with 60 Vbeta and 13 Jbeta primers. The repertoire was sequenced with immunoSEQ multiplex PCR; TCRdb's copy has only in-frame clones and lacks some. The data contain approximately 190,000 clones, 75% to 80% of them singletons. This chain connects TRBV11-2 to TRBJ2-7; tentative D call: TRBD2 (5 bases). The receptor was derived from a woman in her 30s in good health and CMV-seropositive. Sequencing was performed on PBMCs. The CDR3 reads CASSPGVGYEQYF. The CDR3 nucleotides read TGTGCCAGCAGCCCCGGGGTTGGCTACGAGCAGTACTTC.